This T cell receptor (beta chain) emerged from a study of T cell responses to AZD1222 COVID-19 vaccine. Study findings and constraints: Vaccination with two AZD1222 doses was followed by a rise in Spike-specific TCR breadth and depth.

TCRdb keeps only in-frame clones here, not all; method: immunoSEQ multiplex PCR. The table records over 150,000 clones, 80% to 95% of them present only once. Germline V gives CDR1 LNHDA, CDR2 SQIVND (reference sequence). The germline V and J ends were trimmed by 1 base and 2 bases, with 9 bases remaining between them. The CDR3 sequence is 15 residues long. About this clone: Its cognate antigen is unknown.

The J gene is TRBJ1-5, the V gene TRBV19; D might be TRBD1 (5 bases). Material: peripheral blood, obtained 28 days after the second dose of the MenACWY control vaccine. The TCR sequence derives from an adult who received the MenACWY meningococcal vaccine as a control. CDR3 loop: CASSIGRVGNQPQHF. For the CDR3, the DNA is TGTGCCAGTAGTATAGGCAGGGTAGGCAATCAGCCCCAGCATTTT.